These 2 T cell receptor beta chains were all obtained from the same sample, sequenced in a study of graft-versus-host responses after intestinal transplantation. Some clones are missing from TCRdb's copy, which holds only in-frame ones; the method was immunoSEQ multiplex PCR. This table holds tens of thousands of clones, about 90% found once. The sequences come from PBMCs, collected roughly 120 days after intestinal transplantation. The receptors were sampled from a human patient who received an intestinal transplant, so some T cells may come from the graft donor.

This chain uses TRBV5-1 with TRBJ2-1; D remains unclear. The CDR3 covers 12 residues. Trimming stripped 0 bases from V and 10 bases from J, with 8 bases between. Germline V CDR1 and CDR2: SGHRS, YFSETQ. The DNA for the CDR3 is TGCGCCAGCAGCTTGGAGGGCAGGGAGCAGTTCTTC. This translates into CASSLEGREQFF.

The chain carries TRBV7-8 and TRBJ2-2, with D possibly being TRBD2 (6 bases). V was pared by 2 bases and J by 0 bases, with 10 bases between. The CDR3 runs to 16 residues. Per germline, CDR1 SGHVS and CDR2 FQNEAQ. CDR3 sequence reads: CASSLLRGTNTGELFF. The CDR3 DNA reads TGTGCCAGCAGCTTATTACGCGGGACGAACACCGGGGAGCTGTTTTTT.